A single sample gave rise to the 14 T cell receptor beta chains below, sequenced in a study of follicular helper T cells after annual influenza vaccination. Time point indicated: 2013-2014 season, 7 days after vaccination. The repertoire was sequenced with immunoSEQ multiplex PCR; TCRdb's copy has only in-frame clones and lacks some. In the table there are thousands of clones, 83% of which are singletons. The source material was CXCR5+ CD38- circulating T follicular helper cells from blood, sampled 7 days after influenza vaccination. Subset described: circulating Tfh, non-naive CD4+CXCR5+PD-1+ (ICOS+CD38+ or ICOS-CD38-). The receptors stem from an adult who received the influenza vaccine.

This rearrangement joins TRBV6-5 to TRBJ1-4; D possibly corresponds to TRBD1 (5 bases). Per the germline V gene, CDR1 is MNHEY and CDR2 is SVGAGI. V dropped 10 bases and J dropped 2 bases, with 14 bases sitting between them. The CDR3 totals 14 residues. Written as DNA, the CDR3 is TGTGCCACTCGTCAACCAGGGACTAATGAAAAACTGTTTTTT. Its translation is CATRQPGTNEKLFF.

This clone was detected a few times. The chain recombines TRBV30 with TRBJ1-4; maybe TRBD1 (6 bases). Trimming stripped 5 bases from V and 7 bases from J, with 14 bases between. CDR1 GTSNPN and CDR2 SVGIG come from the germline V gene (reference sequence). The CDR3 extends over 13 amino acids. The CDR3 coding sequence is TGTGCCTGGGTTCAGGGGTCTGGTGAAAAACTGTTTTTT. This encodes CAWVQGSGEKLFF.

The genes are TRBV5-4 and TRBJ1-2; a weak D match, TRBD1 (5 bases). Trimming pared 4 bases from V and 9 bases from J, leaving 19 bases between. The CDR3 length is 14 residues. Germline V gives CDR1 SGHNT, CDR2 YYREEE (reference sequence). The CDR3 protein is CASSPESGRSSYTF. Written as DNA, the CDR3 is TGTGCCAGCAGCCCAGAATCAGGGCGCAGTAGCTACACCTTC.

In its sample, this clone was seen a few times. CDR3 coding DNA: TGTGCCTGGAGGACTTACGACGAGCAGTACTTC. Its protein product is CAWRTYDEQYF. V usage is TRBV30 and J usage is TRBJ2-7; no clear D. Germline V lookup: CDR1 GTSNPN, CDR2 SVGIG (reference sequence). V was trimmed by 3 bases and J by 5 bases, leaving 8 bases between them. This CDR3 spans 11 amino acids.

This sequence joins TRBV7-8 and TRBJ2-7; the match to TRBD1 covers 8 bases. The J segment lost 6 bases and the V segment lost 5 bases, leaving 9 bases of the junction unmatched. The germline gives CDR1 SGHVS, CDR2 FQNEAQ. This CDR3 region has 14 residues. The chain's CDR3 is CASSPDRALSEQYF. The CDR3 DNA sequence: TGTGCCAGCAGCCCGGACAGGGCATTGTCCGAGCAGTACTTC.

The genes are TRBV19 and TRBJ1-6, with 8 bases matching TRBD1. CDR3 length: 13 amino acids. The germline gives CDR1 LNHDA, CDR2 SQIVND (reference sequence). The V segment lost 6 bases and the J segment 5 bases; nucleotides outside the gene matches: 0. The CDR3 DNA reads TGTGCCAGTAGGACAGGGGATAATTCACCCCTCCACTTT. As protein: CASRTGDNSPLHF.

The CDR3 spells CASSPGQYNYGYTF. The CDR3 DNA reads as TGTGCCAGCAGCCCGGGACAGTATAACTATGGCTACACCTTC. The J gene is TRBJ1-2, the V gene TRBV2, with 7 bases identical to TRBD1. Germline assignment: CDR1 SNHLY and CDR2 FYNNEI. This CDR3 is built from 14 residues. J lost 1 base, V lost 6 bases, and 5 bases had no gene match.

V usage is TRBV5-1 and J usage is TRBJ2-7; no reliable D call. This CDR3 spans 14 amino acids. V was clipped by 0 bases and J by 5 bases, with 12 bases between them. The germline gives CDR1 SGHRS, CDR2 YFSETQ. CDR3 bases: TGCGCCAGCAGCTTGGTTCCCGATAACCACGAGCAGTACTTC. Encoded protein: CASSLVPDNHEQYF.

V and J are TRBV30 and TRBJ1-6; possible D gene TRBD1, 5 bases. V was cut by 0 bases and J by 2 bases, with 8 bases left in between. Looked up from germline, CDR1 is GTSNPN and CDR2 is SVGIG (reference sequence). This CDR3 has 15 amino acids. In nucleotides, the CDR3 is TGTGCCTGGAGTGTTCGGGGGACCTATAATTCACCCCTCCACTTT. It specifies CAWSVRGTYNSPLHF.

V usage is TRBV19 and J usage is TRBJ1-1; 8 bases line up with TRBD1. Germline lookup yields CDR1 LNHDA and CDR2 SQIVND (reference sequence). The CDR3 spans 14 residues. V was clipped by 4 bases and J by 6 bases; unmatched bases: 7. The CDR3 region has the DNA TGTGCCAGTAGTAAAACAGGGGGACGGCCTGAAGCTTTCTTT. This sequence encodes CASSKTGGRPEAFF.

This clone was picked up a small number of times. The J gene is TRBJ1-5, the V gene TRBV5-5, with D possibly matching TRBD1 (5 bases). Trimming pared 7 bases from V and 3 bases from J, leaving 11 bases between. The CDR3 totals 13 residues. Germline CDR1 reads SGHKS; CDR2 reads YYEKEE (reference sequence). In DNA, the CDR3 is TGTGCCAGCTCCTGGGGACCCAATCAGCCCCAGCATTTT. Encoded protein: CASSWGPNQPQHF.

This rearrangement joins TRBV9 to TRBJ1-1; 8 bases line up with TRBD1. The CDR3 consists of 14 residues. Germline CDR1 reads SGDLS; CDR2 reads YYNGEE. Germline trimming cut 0 bases from V and 5 bases from J; bases unmatched to any gene: 3. Here the CDR3 reads CASSVADRGTEAFF. The CDR3 DNA sequence: TGTGCCAGCAGCGTAGCTGACAGGGGAACTGAAGCTTTCTTT. The full variable domain, completed using reference TRBV9 and TRBJ1-1, is DSGVTQTPKHLITATGQRVTLRCSPRSGDLSVYWYQQSLDQGLQFLIQYYNGEERAKGNILERFSAQQFPDLHSELNLSSLELGDSALYFCASSVADRGTEAFFGQGTRLTVV.

J is TRBJ2-5 and V is TRBV7-3; possible D gene TRBD2, 6 bases. Germline CDR1 SGHTA, CDR2 FQGTGA. Between the trimmed V and J ends, which lost 3 bases and 5 bases, there was a span of 13 bases. There are 14 residues in the CDR3. In nucleotides, the CDR3 is TGTGCCAGCAGCTTGAACGGGGGTATGGAGACCCAGTACTTC. Translation: CASSLNGGMETQYF.

This chain links TRBV15 with TRBJ2-7, with 7 bases matching TRBD1. CDR1 LNHNV and CDR2 YYDKDF come from the germline V gene (reference sequence). V was clipped by 5 bases and J by 2 bases; unmatched bases: 12. The CDR3 runs to 16 residues. DNA for the CDR3: TGTGCCACCAGCGGAGGCCCGACAGGGCCTACCTACGAGCAGTACTTC. The encoded protein is CATSGGPTGPTYEQYF.